Following are 12 T cell receptor beta chains from one sample sequenced in a study of cytomegalovirus exposure and HLA in healthy donors. A multiplex PCR was run with 60 Vbeta primers and 13 Jbeta primers. TCRdb keeps only in-frame clones here, not all; method: immunoSEQ multiplex PCR. The sample shows about 72,000 clones, roughly 86% of them seen only once. The sequenced sample consisted of PBMCs. The source is a man between 18 and 35 years old in good health and CMV-seronegative.

The genes are TRBV9 and TRBJ1-1; TRBD1 aligns across 8 bases. Germline assignment: CDR1 SGDLS and CDR2 YYNGEE. The trim removed 4 bases at V and 0 bases at J, leaving 5 bases unmatched. This CDR3 is built from 15 residues. In DNA, the CDR3 is TGTGCCAGCAGCCCTCGGACAGGGATGAACACTGAAGCTTTCTTT. Residues: CASSPRTGMNTEAFF. Full variable domain (remainder filled in from reference TRBV9 and TRBJ1-1): DSGVTQTPKHLITATGQRVTLRCSPRSGDLSVYWYQQSLDQGLQFLIQYYNGEERAKGNILERFSAQQFPDLHSELNLSSLELGDSALYFCASSPRTGMNTEAFFGQGTRLTVV.

The V call is TRBV18, the J call TRBJ1-1, with 8 bases that match TRBD1. V lost 4 bases and J lost 1; bases outside the gene matches: 2. The CDR3 spans 14 residues. Germline V gene sequence: CDR1 KGHSH, CDR2 LQKENI. CDR3 residues: CASSLGQGNTEAFF. The CDR3, as DNA: TGTGCCAGCTCACTCGGACAGGGGAACACTGAAGCTTTCTTT. Looking up the rest from reference TRBV18 and TRBJ1-1 gives the full variable domain: NAGVMQNPRHLVRRRGQEARLRCSPMKGHSHVYWYRQLPEEGLKFMVYLQKENIIDESGMPKERFSAEFPKEGPSILRIQQVVRGDSAAYFCASSLGQGNTEAFFGQGTRLTVV.

The rearrangement links TRBV5-4 to TRBJ2-3; tentatively, D is TRBD1 (5 bases). This CDR3 region has 14 residues. From germline, CDR1 is SGHNT and CDR2 YYREEE (reference sequence). The V end was cut by 4 bases, the J end by 2 bases, with 11 bases between. CDR3 nucleotides: TGTGCCAGCAGCGGGGCCATGGACACAGATACGCAGTATTTT. This gives the protein CASSGAMDTDTQYF.

The chain links TRBV4-1 to TRBJ2-2; a weak D match, TRBD2 (5 bases). This CDR3 is 15 amino acids long. The germline gives CDR1 MGHRA, CDR2 YSYEKL. Trimming took off 0 bases at V and 4 bases at J, with 9 bases between the two ends. CDR3 sequence (DNA): TGCGCCAGCAGCCAAGATCGAGGGTCCACCGGGGAGCTGTTTTTT. It yields the protein CASSQDRGSTGELFF.

This clone occurred once. J is TRBJ2-2 and V is TRBV5-1; 11 bases map to TRBD1. Trimming cost V 3 bases and J 4 bases; bases outside gene matches: 5. The CDR3 loop spans 16 amino acids. Germline V gene data show CDR1 as SGHRS and CDR2 as YFSETQ. CDR3 sequence reads: CASSSGQGARTGELFF. In DNA, the CDR3 is TGCGCCAGCAGCTCCGGACAGGGGGCGCGCACCGGGGAGCTGTTTTTT. The whole variable domain, filled in from reference TRBV5-1 and TRBJ2-2, reads KAGVTQTPRYLIKTRGQQVTLSCSPISGHRSVSWYQQTPGQGLQFLFEYFSETQRNKGNFPGRFSGRQFSNSRSEMNVSTLELGDSALYLCASSSGQGARTGELFFGEGSRLTVL.

This clone was detected only once. The genes are TRBV10-2 and TRBJ1-1; D gene ambiguous. This CDR3 has 15 amino acids. CDR1 WSHSY and CDR2 SAAADI come from the germline V gene. V lost 3 bases and J lost 1, with 12 bases in between. DNA for the CDR3: TGCGCCAGCAGTGATACAGATACCGGGAACACTGAAGCTTTCTTT. It translates to CASSDTDTGNTEAFF.

V usage is TRBV7-2 and J usage is TRBJ1-2; D remains ambiguous. Germline V gene sequence: CDR1 SGHTA, CDR2 FQGNSA. The CDR3 has 15 residues. V was trimmed by 5 bases and J by 4 bases, leaving 17 bases between them. The CDR3 reads CASSLREQQRYGYTF. The CDR3 DNA sequence: TGTGCCAGCAGCCTCCGGGAACAGCAGCGCTATGGCTACACCTTC.

Only one count was recorded for this clone. The V call is TRBV19, the J call TRBJ1-6, with a tentative D call TRBD1 (6 bases). The V gene lost 2 bases and the J gene lost 1 base, with 6 bases spanning the gap. CDR1 LNHDA and CDR2 SQIVND come from the germline V gene (reference sequence). This CDR3 spans 15 amino acids. CDR3 DNA sequence: TGTGCCAGTAGTATACAGGGGTCCTATAATTCACCCCTCCACTTT. This encodes CASSIQGSYNSPLHF.

This sequence joins TRBV2 and TRBJ1-5; no clear D. Germline V gives CDR1 SNHLY, CDR2 FYNNEI. Deletions cut 4 bases from V and 1 base from J, with 11 bases between. The CDR3 spans 15 residues. The CDR3, as DNA: TGTGCCAGCAGTGGCCTGGGCACCAGCAATCAGCCCCAGCATTTT. It translates to CASSGLGTSNQPQHF.

Here the CDR3 reads CAISETRGDSMNTEAFF. Here the CDR3 DNA reads TGTGCCATCAGTGAGACGAGGGGGGACAGCATGAACACTGAAGCTTTCTTT. The rearrangement links TRBV10-3 to TRBJ1-1; TRBD1 matches at 7 bases. With V trimmed by 2 bases and J by 0 bases, 9 bases remained unmatched. CDR1 is ENHRY, CDR2 SYGVKD, per germline. CDR3 length equals 17 residues.

The V call is TRBV2, the J call TRBJ1-4, with 7 bases fitting TRBD1. The J segment lost 6 bases and the V segment lost 5 bases, leaving 6 bases of the junction unmatched. The CDR3 length is 14 residues. Germline values: CDR1 SNHLY, CDR2 FYNNEI. The CDR3 coding sequence is TGTGCCAGCAGTATAGACAGGGCAGATGAAAAACTGTTTTTT. It codes for CASSIDRADEKLFF.

This rearrangement joins TRBV19 to TRBJ2-2; 13 bases are a match to TRBD2. The germline gives CDR1 LNHDA, CDR2 SQIVND (reference sequence). This CDR3 comprises 16 residues. V shed 6 bases, J shed 6 bases, and the junction held 7 bases outside the gene matches. The CDR3 bases are TGTGCCAGTAGACAACTAGCGGGGGGGCACGCCGGGGAGCTGTTTTTT. Translated, it gives CASRQLAGGHAGELFF.